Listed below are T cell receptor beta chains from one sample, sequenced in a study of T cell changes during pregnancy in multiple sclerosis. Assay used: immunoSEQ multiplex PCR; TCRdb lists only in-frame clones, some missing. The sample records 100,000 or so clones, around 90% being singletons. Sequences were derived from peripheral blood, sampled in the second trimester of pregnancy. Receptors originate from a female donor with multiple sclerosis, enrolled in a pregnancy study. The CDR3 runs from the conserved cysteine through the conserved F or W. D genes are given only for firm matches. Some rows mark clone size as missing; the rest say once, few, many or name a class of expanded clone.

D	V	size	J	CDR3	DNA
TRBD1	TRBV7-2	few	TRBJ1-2	CASSLGDRGPGYTF	TGTGCCAGCAGCTTAGGGGACAGGGGGCCGGGCTACACCTTC
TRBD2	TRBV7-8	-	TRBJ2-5	CASSSTGLALETQYF	TGTGCCAGCAGCTCTACGGGACTAGCACTGGAGACCCAGTACTTC
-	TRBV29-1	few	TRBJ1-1	CSWGHSTEAFF	TGCAGCTGGGGACATTCCACTGAAGCTTTCTTT
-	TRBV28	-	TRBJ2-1	CASRSGLSSYNEQFF	TGTGCCAGCAGGAGCGGGCTTAGCTCCTACAATGAGCAGTTCTTC
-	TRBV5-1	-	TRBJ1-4	CASSLVGSNEKLFF	TGCGCCAGCAGCTTGGTCGGGTCTAATGAAAAACTGTTTTTT
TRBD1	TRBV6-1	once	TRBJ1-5	CASSGGQGLNQPQHF	TGTGCCAGCAGTGGCGGACAGGGTCTAAATCAGCCCCAGCATTTT
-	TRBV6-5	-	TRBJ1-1	CASSGTPLNTEAFF	TGTGCCAGTTCCGGGACACCCTTGAACACTGAAGCTTTCTTT
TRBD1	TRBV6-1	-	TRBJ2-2	CATSGTGATGELFF	TGTGCCACCTCCGGGACAGGGGCCACCGGGGAGCTGTTTTTT
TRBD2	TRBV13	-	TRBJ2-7	CASSLSRALAGFSYEQYF	TGTGCCAGCAGCTTAAGCCGGGCGCTAGCGGGATTCTCCTACGAGCAGTACTTC
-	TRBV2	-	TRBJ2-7	CASNRLPGDEQYF	TGTGCCAGCAATCGGCTCCCAGGGGACGAGCAGTACTTC
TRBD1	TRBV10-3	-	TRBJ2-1	CAILARQGDRSYNEQFF	TGTGCCATCCTTGCGAGACAGGGTGATCGCTCCTACAATGAGCAGTTCTTC
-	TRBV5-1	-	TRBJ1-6	CASSLAGRSPLHF	TGCGCCAGCAGCTTGGCAGGGCGGTCACCCCTCCACTTT
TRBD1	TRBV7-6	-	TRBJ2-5	CASSLGTGRQETQYF	TGTGCCAGCAGCTTAGGGACAGGGAGGCAAGAGACCCAGTACTTC
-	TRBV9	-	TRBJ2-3	CASSVGGLITDTQYF	TGTGCCAGCAGCGTTGGGGGACTTATCACAGATACGCAGTATTTT
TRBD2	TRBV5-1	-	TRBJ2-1	CASSSSTSGSLNEQFF	TGCGCCAGCAGCTCCTCGACTAGCGGAAGCCTCAATGAGCAGTTCTTC
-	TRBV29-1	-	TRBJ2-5	CSVGQKETQYF	TGCAGCGTCGGACAGAAGGAGACCCAGTACTTC
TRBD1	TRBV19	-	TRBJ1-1	CASSITGVLNTEAFF	TGTGCCAGTAGTATAACAGGGGTTTTGAACACTGAAGCTTTCTTT
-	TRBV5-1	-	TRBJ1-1	CASSREGTTNTEAFF	TGCGCCAGCAGCAGGGAGGGGACAACGAACACTGAAGCTTTCTTT
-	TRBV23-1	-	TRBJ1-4	CASSQIGHATNEKLFF	TGCGCCAGCAGTCAGATAGGACATGCAACTAATGAAAAACTGTTTTTT
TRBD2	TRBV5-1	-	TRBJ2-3	CASSLALASGRTDTQYF	TGCGCCAGCAGCTTGGCCCTGGCTAGCGGGAGGACAGATACGCAGTATTTT
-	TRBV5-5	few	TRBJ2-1	CASRLTGDEQFF	TGTGCCAGCAGGTTGACCGGGGATGAGCAGTTCTTC
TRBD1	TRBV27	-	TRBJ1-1	CASSRQGWGFNTEAFF	TGTGCCAGCAGTAGACAGGGGTGGGGGTTTAACACTGAAGCTTTCTTT
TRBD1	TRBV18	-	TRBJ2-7	CASSPLGQGEWSSYEQYF	TGTGCCAGCTCACCCCTGGGACAGGGGGAATGGAGCTCCTACGAGCAGTACTTC
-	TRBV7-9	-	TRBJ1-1	CAWAPNTEAFF	TGTGCATGGGCCCCGAACACTGAAGCTTTCTTT
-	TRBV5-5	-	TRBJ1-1	CASSLAGVVRTEAFF	TGTGCCAGCAGCTTGGCCGGGGTAGTGCGAACTGAAGCTTTCTTT
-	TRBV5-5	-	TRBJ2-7	CASSFITGAGYYEQYF	TGTGCCAGCAGCTTCATTACAGGGGCGGGGTACTACGAGCAGTACTTC
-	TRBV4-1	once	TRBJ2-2	CASSQDGTPLTGELFF	TGCGCCAGCAGCCAAGACGGGACACCCCTCACCGGGGAGCTGTTTTTT
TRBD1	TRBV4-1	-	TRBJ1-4	CASSPQTGVKEKLFF	TGCGCCAGCAGCCCCCAGACAGGGGTCAAGGAAAAACTGTTTTTT
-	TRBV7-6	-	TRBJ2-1	CASSLGQGGGNEQFF	TGTGCCAGCAGCTTAGGACAGGGAGGAGGCAATGAGCAGTTCTTC
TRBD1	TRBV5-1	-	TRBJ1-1	CASSLEAGGQAFF	TGCGCCAGCAGCTTGGAGGCAGGGGGCCAAGCTTTCTTT
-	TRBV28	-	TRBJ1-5	CASSLRPGLLPQHF	TGTGCCAGCAGTTTACGACCGGGGTTACTACCCCAGCATTTT
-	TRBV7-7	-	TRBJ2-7	CASSPGLGSEQYF	TGTGCTAGCAGCCCCGGACTGGGATCCGAGCAGTACTTC
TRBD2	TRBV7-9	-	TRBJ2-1	CASSLDRTSGFNEQFF	TGTGCCAGCAGCTTAGACCGGACTAGCGGGTTCAATGAGCAGTTCTTC
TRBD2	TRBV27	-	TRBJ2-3	CASSLLLAGGTDTQYF	TGTGCCAGCAGTTTATTACTGGCGGGAGGGACAGATACGCAGTATTTT
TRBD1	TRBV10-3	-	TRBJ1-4	CAISVDRGQNEKLFF	TGTGCCATCAGTGTAGACAGGGGACAGAATGAAAAACTGTTTTTT
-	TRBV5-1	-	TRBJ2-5	CASSLGPPLGTGQETQYF	TGCGCCAGCAGCTTGGGGCCCCCCCTCGGGACTGGGCAAGAGACCCAGTACTTC
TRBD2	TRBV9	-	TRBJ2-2	CASSVSVAGSGELFF	TGTGCCAGCAGCGTTAGCGTAGCGGGATCCGGGGAGCTGTTTTTT
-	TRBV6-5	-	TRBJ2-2	CASSGMTGELFF	TGTGCCAGCAGTGGCATGACCGGGGAGCTGTTTTTT
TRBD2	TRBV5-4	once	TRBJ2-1	CASSLGAGGSSYNEQFF	TGTGCCAGCAGCTTGGGGGCGGGCGGGAGCTCCTACAATGAGCAGTTCTTC